What follows describes a single T cell receptor beta chain. The antigen it recognizes is unknown. Per-nucleotide qualities are absent, and no much larger clonotype sits a single base away. In total, 500 to 700 healthy bone marrow donors made up the cohort. All cohort members were sampled while nominally healthy, although unrecorded immune exposures were likely present. The donor was CMV seropositive and belonged to the group of a few hundred seropositive cohort members. Every donor gave a peripheral blood sample, and the peripheral blood mononuclear cells from that sample were used for TCR beta sequencing. The Qiagen DNeasy Blood Extraction Kit was used to extract genomic DNA from the blood cell samples. The sample belongs to a study of cytomegalovirus exposure and HLA in healthy donors listed by TCRdb under 2017. Looking at the study overall: An earlier analysis of 587 of the donors reported over 250 Gb of sequence data and approximately 120 million unique TCR beta sequences obtained from about 200 million T cells. About 320 gigabases of sequencing data and around 87 million unique TCR sequences were included in an early release covering about 700 HLA-typed donors. Of the approximately 400 genotyped donors, less than 90% were placed in the genetic ancestry cluster associated with self-reported Caucasian donors. The aim of the study was to test whether cataloging public T cell receptors could identify signatures of past pathogen exposure. The T cell repertoires of around 730 subjects were profiled by immunosequencing and related to cytomegalovirus serostatus. In addition to the first cohort of roughly 700 subjects, a separate validation cohort of approximately 130 different subjects was used. To predict cytomegalovirus infection status, the study brought together high-throughput TCR immunosequencing, statistical association of individual TCRs with disease status, and machine learning. A later analysis re-analyzed previously published TCR beta repertoires from 650 to 800 donors and added high-resolution HLA genotyping to study TCR occurrence patterns. In the later analysis, no new phenotypic data were used to find candidate immune exposures; instead, reliance was placed on TCR beta sequences and their occurrence across donors. An earlier analysis of nearly 600 of the donors applied high-throughput TCR beta sequencing to assess whether each TCR beta V gene segment acted as functional or pseudogenic. Donor age, sex, ethnicity and CMV serostatus were compiled together with the repertoire data. A later genetic analysis took genome-wide SNP genotypes for about three fifths of the 666 donors and used that subset as a discovery cohort. Every repertoire in the discovery cohort had been generated on one and the same sequencing platform. Class I and class II HLA loci were covered by the typing at four-digit resolution. The number of typed donors differed by locus: roughly 629-630 for A, B, C, DRB1 and DQB1; approximately 520 for DQA1; about 600 for DPA1; and 400 to 480 for DPB1. A handful of DR-DQ haplotypes were handled as single units for association and clustering because linkage in the cohort was strong. Among around 400 genotyped donors of the cohort, an average of approximately 240,000 unique TCR beta nucleotide sequences was sequenced per donor, of which approximately 18% were non-productive.

CDR1 SGHRS and CDR2 YFSETQ are derived from the germline V gene. The CDR3, cysteine through phenylalanine, is 14 amino acids long. The sequence is cut down to CDR3 DNA, 42 bases in frame from base 1. Unmatched junction bases come to 9, with V trimmed by 6 bases and J by 6 bases. Broader findings and caveats from the paper: Correlated functional status among segregating V segments might be attributable to linkage disequilibrium, but an unknown experimental factor could not be ruled out. The study gave a list of about 160 TCR beta chains associated with cytomegalovirus. In a later analysis, HLA-associated TCR beta chains showed more clonal expansion and lower generation probabilities than non-associated chains that were equally common. The 87-base-pair reads could not distinguish some IMGT-functional V segments, including TRBV6-2 and TRBV6-3, so those segments were excluded. In a later analysis, the rate of TCR association differed among HLA loci, with DRB1 alleles having the most associated TCRs and HLA-C alleles having the fewest. A further reported finding was that TCR beta sequences accurately predicted the HLA-A and HLA-B alleles for most subjects in the first cohort. According to a later analysis, most CMV-associated TCR beta chains appeared to be HLA-restricted, and the HLA associations seemed to be driven largely by CMV exposure. The classifier was reported to diagnose cytomegalovirus status with high specificity and sensitivity in both the original and validation cohorts. According to a later genetic analysis, donors in an Asian-associated ancestry cluster had fewer N-insertions in productive TCRs than the approximately 630-donor mean. In this cohort, only TCR beta chains were sequenced, and detectable features were limited by the absence of alpha or paired-chain data. Specific HLA alleles were associated with 16,951 TCR beta sequences at a false discovery rate of 0.05 in a later analysis. Broadly in line with IMGT annotations, most TCR beta V segments showed up in productive rearrangements about 90% or about 30% of the time in an earlier analysis of several hundred of the donors. According to the authors, the approach could potentially be generalized to other disease states and immunological phenotypes. A later analysis reported that several top co-occurrence clusters appeared linked to parvovirus B19, influenza, CMV and Epstein-Barr virus. Because counts were too low, about 15 rarely observed V segments, including chromosome 9 orphons, were left out of the earlier analysis of a few hundred of the donors. When HLA alleles, especially DR and DQ, strongly co-occurred, TCR associations were difficult to assign to individual alleles. For the cohort, immune exposure information was limited to CMV serostatus. A cluster of highly shared sequence variants was judged likely to be a technical artifact of the sequencing pipeline. In vitro tests confirmed that three of the cytomegalovirus-associated TCR beta chains recognize cytomegalovirus antigens. A later genetic analysis associated a missense DCLRE1C variant with V-gene and J-gene trimming of TCR beta chains, and an independent cohort replicated the association. Sequencing depth was assumed to be roughly uniform across donors in the presence/absence analyses, though that assumption may not hold. Most TCR sequences were observed very rarely across donors, whereas some public TCRs were present in many individuals. Because HLA typing was missing for some donors at each locus, association tests included only the typed subset.

Libraries came from the immunoSEQ multiplex PCR assay. For the multiplex PCR, a mixture combining 60 forward primers for TCR Vbeta segments and 13 reverse primers for TCR Jbeta segments was used. The CDR3 region of rearranged TCR beta genes was amplified from genomic DNA by a multiplex PCR assay. On the Illumina HiSeq System, the amplified TCR beta libraries were sequenced as 87-base-pair reads. On the study's bioinformatics: In a later analysis, some 80 million unique TCR beta chains were counted across the 666 repertoires, and around 11 million of these chains were shared by at least two donors. Raw reads were error-corrected and collapsed into unique sequences with a nearest-neighbor algorithm that merged closely related sequences to remove PCR and sequencing errors. CDR3 sequences were aligned to IMGT reference sequences to assign V, D and J gene segments. For a sequence to be retained, a match of at least six nucleotides was required to both a V gene segment and a J gene segment. Rearrangements were called productive when the CDR3 lacked stop codons and stayed in frame with V and J; all others were non-productive. Following IMGT convention, CDR3 was defined as the stretch from the second conserved V-encoded cysteine to the conserved J-encoded phenylalanine. The earlier analysis of roughly 590 of the donors excluded any sequence lacking an unambiguous match to a single V gene segment. In an earlier analysis of 587 of the donors, a V segment was called functional when productive rearrangements were above 56.7%, and segregating when the standard deviation between donors exceeded 5%. A statistical classification framework was built for diagnosing cytomegalovirus status from the catalog of TCR beta chain sequences. In a later analysis, TCR nucleotide sequences were compared against IMGT/GENE-DB human TR gene sequences so that V and J genes could be assigned. Using the TCRdist pipeline, a later analysis assigned CDR3 sequences along with most-parsimonious VDJ recombination scenarios. In a later analysis, every TCR beta chain was defined by the combination of its CDR3 amino acid sequence and its V-gene family, and reads without a unique V-gene family were dropped. As a way to deal with suspected cross-contamination and a sequencing artifact, a later analysis dropped 592 nucleotide sequences that were highly shared and had low generation probability. For each public chain, a later analysis derived a clonal expansion index from normalized ranks of inferred template counts within each repertoire. Generation probabilities in a later analysis came from a VDJ recombination model fitted to out-of-frame rearrangements, and those results were checked against IGoR. In a later analysis, TCR-TCR, TCR-HLA and TCR-CMV co-occurrence was scored with hypergeometric tests, and a repertoire-size bias correction was applied to TCR pairs. In a later analysis, false discovery rates were estimated by permuting HLA or CMV assignments 20 times. In a later analysis, co-occurring TCRs were grouped with DBSCAN, and TCRdist sequence similarity was added when clustering was performed within HLA-allele-positive subsets. For co-occurrence clustering, repertoires with fewer than 30,000 or more than 120,000 public chains were excluded, along with about five repertoires with anomalous nucleotide sharing. TCRdb mirrors the immuneACCESS table, restricted to in-frame sequences. Some clones are absent from its copies; in checked studies, under half trace to an unresolved V gene, and the reason for the others is unknown. The V and J calls and the clone size are those of that table, but D and trimming were determined from the DNA. The sample table holds more than 140,000 clones, of which about 80% were seen once. Around 6.1% of the sample is in the top ten clones.

The material sequenced was PBMCs. The source is a young man in good health and CMV-seropositive. The sequence joins TRBV5-1 to TRBJ2-4, with 7 junctional bases fitting TRBD2. CDR3 region: CASMEGGLGNIQYF. DNA sequence: TGCGCCAGCATGGAGGGAGGGCTCGGAAACATTCAGTACTTC. With all but the CDR3 taken from the reference TRBV5-1 and TRBJ2-4 genes, the full variable domain is: KAGVTQTPRYLIKTRGQQVTLSCSPISGHRSVSWYQQTPGQGLQFLFEYFSETQRNKGNFPGRFSGRQFSNSRSEMNVSTLELGDSALYLCASMEGGLGNIQYFGAGTRLSVL.